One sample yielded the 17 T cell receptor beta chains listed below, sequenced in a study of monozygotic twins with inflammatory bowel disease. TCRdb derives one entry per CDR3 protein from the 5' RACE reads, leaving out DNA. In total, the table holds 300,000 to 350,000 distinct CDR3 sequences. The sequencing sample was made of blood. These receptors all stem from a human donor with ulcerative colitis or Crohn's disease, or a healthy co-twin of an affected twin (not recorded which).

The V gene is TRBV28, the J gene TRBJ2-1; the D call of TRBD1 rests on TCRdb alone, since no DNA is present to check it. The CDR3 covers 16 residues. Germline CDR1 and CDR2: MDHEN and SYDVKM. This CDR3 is CASSLAGAGGVNEQFF.

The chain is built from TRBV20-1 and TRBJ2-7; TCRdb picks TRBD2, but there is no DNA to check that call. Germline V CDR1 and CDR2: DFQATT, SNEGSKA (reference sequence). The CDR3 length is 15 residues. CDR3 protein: CSARPSGHISYEQYF.

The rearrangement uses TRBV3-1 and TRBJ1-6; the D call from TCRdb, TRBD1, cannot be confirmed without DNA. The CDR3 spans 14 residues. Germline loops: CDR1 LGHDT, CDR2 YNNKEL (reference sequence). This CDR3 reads CASSQTADNSPLHF.

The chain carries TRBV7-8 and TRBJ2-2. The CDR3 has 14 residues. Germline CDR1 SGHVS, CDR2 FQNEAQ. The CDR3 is CASSLARSTGELFF.

CDR3 residues: CATSRDASGYYEQYF. The V call is TRBV15, the J call TRBJ2-7; without DNA, the TCRdb call of TRBD2 cannot be checked. The CDR3 loop spans 15 amino acids. Germline CDR1 and CDR2: LNHNV and YYDKDF (reference sequence).

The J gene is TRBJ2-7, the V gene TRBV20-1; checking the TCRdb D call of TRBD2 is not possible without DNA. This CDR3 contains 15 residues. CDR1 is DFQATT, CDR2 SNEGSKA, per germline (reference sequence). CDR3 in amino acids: CSARDTLAGGYEQYF.

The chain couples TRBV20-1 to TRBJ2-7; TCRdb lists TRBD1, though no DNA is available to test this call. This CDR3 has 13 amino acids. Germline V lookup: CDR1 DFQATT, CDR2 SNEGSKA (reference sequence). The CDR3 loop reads CSARLTGSHEQYF.

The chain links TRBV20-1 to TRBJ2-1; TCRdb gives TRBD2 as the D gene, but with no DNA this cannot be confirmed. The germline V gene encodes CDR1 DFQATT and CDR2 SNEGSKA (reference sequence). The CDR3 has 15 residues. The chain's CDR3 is CSARSRREGYNEQFF.

The CDR3 spells CASSLMVFNNEQFF. J is TRBJ2-1 and V is TRBV7-8. CDR1 and CDR2 from the germline V gene are SGHVS and FQNEAQ. This CDR3 region has 14 residues.

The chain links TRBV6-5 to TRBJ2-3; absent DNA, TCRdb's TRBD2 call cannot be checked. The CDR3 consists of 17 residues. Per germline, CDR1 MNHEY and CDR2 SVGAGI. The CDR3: CASSYSGSGGPGDTQYF.

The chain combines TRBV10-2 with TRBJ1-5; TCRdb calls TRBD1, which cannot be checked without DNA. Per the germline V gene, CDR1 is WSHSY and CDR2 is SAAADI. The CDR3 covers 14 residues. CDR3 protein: CASSVLGSGQPQHF.

CDR3 sequence reads: CASSLWGRVEEKLFF. The chain links TRBV7-2 to TRBJ1-4. The CDR3 runs 15 residues. The germline gives CDR1 SGHTA, CDR2 FQGNSA. Based on the CDR3 plus reference TRBV7-2 and TRBJ1-4, the full variable domain is GAGVSQSPSNKVTEKGKDVELRCDPISGHTALYWYRQSLGQGLEFLIYFQGNSAPDKSGLPSDRFSAERTGGSVSTLTIQRTQQEDSAVYLCASSLWGRVEEKLFFGSGTQLSVL.

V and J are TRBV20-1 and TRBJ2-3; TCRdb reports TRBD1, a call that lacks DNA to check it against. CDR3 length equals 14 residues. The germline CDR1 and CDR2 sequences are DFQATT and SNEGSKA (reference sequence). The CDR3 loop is CSAPGRPSTDTQYF.

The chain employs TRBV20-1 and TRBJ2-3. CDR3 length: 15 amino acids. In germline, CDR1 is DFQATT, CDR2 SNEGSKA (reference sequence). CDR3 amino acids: CSARDLGLAPDTQYF.

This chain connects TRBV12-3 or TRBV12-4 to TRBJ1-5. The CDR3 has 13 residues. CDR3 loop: CASSIGLSEPQHF.

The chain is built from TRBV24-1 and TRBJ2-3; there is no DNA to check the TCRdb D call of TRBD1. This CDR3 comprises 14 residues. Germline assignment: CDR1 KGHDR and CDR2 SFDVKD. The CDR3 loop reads CATSDRVGADTQYF.

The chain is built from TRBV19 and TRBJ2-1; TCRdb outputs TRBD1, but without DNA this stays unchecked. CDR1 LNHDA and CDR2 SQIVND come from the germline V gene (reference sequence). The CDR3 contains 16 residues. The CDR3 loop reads CASSIGGGTGESEQFF.